These 13 T cell receptor beta chains were sequenced from one sample in a study of cytomegalovirus exposure and HLA in healthy donors. Vbeta (60) and Jbeta (13) primers were used in the PCR. Repertoires were generated with immunoSEQ multiplex PCR, while TCRdb's copy carries only in-frame clones and drops some. The sample table includes 150,000 to 250,000 clones. Sequenced input: PBMCs. The receptors were gathered from a boy between 10 and 17 years old in good health and CMV-seronegative.

DNA of the CDR3: TGTGCCAGCAGCGTAGTCGGGGGGGTCAGCAATGAGCAGTTCTTC. It specifies CASSVVGGVSNEQFF. The genes are TRBV9 and TRBJ2-1; 8 bases fit TRBD2. V shed 0 bases and J 6 bases; nucleotides not matched to a gene: 5. Germline CDR1 reads SGDLS; CDR2 reads YYNGEE. CDR3 length equals 15 residues.

The rearrangement uses TRBV28 and TRBJ1-4; TRBD1 is a possible D gene (5 bases). The CDR3 runs to 15 residues. CDR1 is MDHEN and CDR2 is SYDVKM in the germline V gene. Deletions cut 6 bases from V and 7 bases from J, with 18 bases between. The CDR3, as DNA: TGTGCCAGCAGAGCAAACGGGGGAGTCGTTGAAAAACTGTTTTTT. Its translation is CASRANGGVVEKLFF. The full variable domain, completed using reference TRBV28 and TRBJ1-4, is DVKVTQSSRYLVKRTGEKVFLECVQDMDHENMFWYRQDPGLGLRLIYFSYDVKMKEKGDIPEGYSVSREKKERFSLILESASTNQTSMYLCASRANGGVVEKLFFGSGTQLSVL.

The gene calls are TRBV6-5 and TRBJ1-1; 8 nucleotides agree with TRBD1. The germline V gene encodes CDR1 MNHEY and CDR2 SVGAGI. CDR3 length equals 15 residues. V was pared by 0 bases and J by 4 bases, with 4 bases of the junction left unmatched. The CDR3 region has the DNA TGTGCCAGCAGTTACTCGAACAGGGGGGGCACTGAAGCTTTCTTT. As protein: CASSYSNRGGTEAFF.

Points on this clone: At the DNA level, this CDR3 is encoded by other sequences in the same sample as well. The chain links TRBV11-2 to TRBJ1-1; D ambiguous. With 1 base removed from V and 1 base from J, the gap between germline ends came to 4 bases. Germline CDR1 reads SGHAT; CDR2 reads FQNNGV. CDR3 length: 13 residues. This CDR3 is CASSLVRNTEAFF. The DNA for the CDR3 is TGTGCCAGCAGCTTAGTGAGGAACACTGAAGCTTTCTTT.

This chain uses TRBV5-1 with TRBJ1-2; D remains ambiguous. V lost 0 bases and J 7 bases, leaving 7 bases between the germline ends. The CDR3 totals 12 residues. Germline values: CDR1 SGHRS, CDR2 YFSETQ. The CDR3 nucleotides are TGCGCCAGCAGCTTGGAAGAGGGTGGCTACACCTTC. Translated: CASSLEEGGYTF.

The V call is TRBV14, the J call TRBJ2-3; 12 nucleotides agree with TRBD2. Trimming cost V 3 bases and J 5 bases; bases outside gene matches: 12. This CDR3 region has 18 residues. CDR1 SGHDN and CDR2 FVKESK come from the germline V gene. The CDR3 DNA follows: TGTGCCAGCAGCCAGCCGCTCCTAGCGGGGGGGCCAGGAGATACGCAGTATTTT. It translates to CASSQPLLAGGPGDTQYF.

V usage is TRBV7-2 and J usage is TRBJ2-2, with a weak D call TRBD2 (5 bases). Trimming shortened V by 1 base and J by 6 bases, and 12 bases separated the two germline ends. From germline, CDR1 is SGHTA and CDR2 FQGNSA. This CDR3 is 15 amino acids long. Here the CDR3 reads CASSLGFGVAGELFF. The DNA of the CDR3 is TGTGCCAGCAGCTTAGGCTTCGGGGTTGCCGGGGAGCTGTTTTTT.

This chain links TRBV7-3 with TRBJ2-2; D unresolved. This CDR3 is 15 amino acids long. Per the germline V gene, CDR1 is SGHTA and CDR2 is FQGTGA. V was shortened by 1 base and J by 0 bases, with 6 bases between the two germline ends. The CDR3 DNA is TGTGCCAGCAGCTTAAACCGGGCGAACACCGGGGAGCTGTTTTTT. It encodes CASSLNRANTGELFF.

With respect to this clone: One end of the junction does not line up with germline, which may come from a read error. The chain employs TRBV7-7 and TRBJ2-7, with 7 bases lining up with TRBD1. Germline CDR1 SSHAT, CDR2 FNYEAQ (reference sequence). This CDR3 spans 13 amino acids. This chain's CDR3 is CASSSTGRAEQYF. In DNA, the CDR3 is TGTGCTAGCAGTTCGACAGGGCGGGCCGAGCAGTACTTC.

The chain uses TRBV19 and TRBJ1-2; D might be TRBD1 (6 bases). CDR3 size: 15 residues. Germline V gene data show CDR1 as LNHDA and CDR2 as SQIVND (reference sequence). V gave up 3 bases and J gave up 7 bases, with 18 bases separating them. This CDR3 reads CASSMRGEGTSGYTF. CDR3 nucleotides: TGTGCCAGTAGTATGAGGGGGGAGGGGACGTCTGGCTACACCTTC.

V and J are TRBV4-1 and TRBJ1-2; D not resolved. V was shortened by 6 bases and J by 8 bases, with 16 bases between the two germline ends. The germline CDR1 and CDR2 sequences are MGHRA and YSYEKL. There are 13 residues in the CDR3. This CDR3 reads CASRDLAQIGYTF. CDR3 coding DNA: TGCGCCAGCAGGGACTTGGCTCAGATAGGCTACACCTTC.

The chain is built from TRBV7-9 and TRBJ1-1, with unresolved D. Trimming removed 3 bases from V and 2 bases from J, with 13 bases in between. The CDR3 contains 15 residues. The germline gives CDR1 SEHNR, CDR2 FQNEAQ (reference sequence). For the CDR3, the DNA is TGTGCCAGCAGCTTTCCACTATCGACTAACACTGAAGCTTTCTTT. As protein: CASSFPLSTNTEAFF.

This sequence joins TRBV5-5 and TRBJ2-7, with 8 bases identical to TRBD1. From germline, CDR1 is SGHKS and CDR2 YYEKEE (reference sequence). The CDR3 runs 14 residues. V dropped 5 bases and J dropped 0; count of bases not matched to a gene: 4. The chain's CDR3 is CASSRGQGSYEQYF. Here the CDR3 DNA reads TGTGCCAGCAGTAGAGGACAGGGCTCCTACGAGCAGTACTTC.